This T cell receptor beta chain was identified in a study of Ad26.COV2.S vaccination and SARS-CoV-2 variants. As for the study in general: Donor was in the COV1001 Ad26.COV2.S trial arm.

The data were produced by immunoSEQ multiplex PCR, yet TCRdb's version contains in-frame clones alone and is incomplete. The sample lists around 320,000 clones, around four fifths occurring once. The germline CDR1 and CDR2 sequences are SGHVS and FQNEAQ. The V gene lost 0 bases and the J gene lost 6 bases, with 22 bases spanning the gap. The CDR3 covers 18 residues. Study-wide results and caveats: Analytic work on TCR breadth and depth might have understated the full extent of total T cell responses.

Turning to this clone: As yet, its antigen is unknown.

Documented treatment: roughly 19 received Ad26.COV2.S at low or high dose, single or two shots; several received placebo; per-sample allocation not given. It was on day 63 after the first vaccine or placebo injection that samples were taken. An adult donor aged 18-55 years was enrolled in Boston. Expressing Wuhan-strain SARS-CoV-2 spike, an Ad26 vector served as the vaccine. The sequence was obtained from a person aged 18-65 years who received the Ad26.COV2.S COVID-19 vaccine or a placebo. The rearrangement links TRBV7-8 to TRBJ2-3; perhaps TRBD2 as D (6 bases). Here the sequenced sample was peripheral blood, taken in a trial of Ad26.COV2.S vaccine versus placebo. CDR3 coding DNA: TGTGCCAGCAGCTTAGCGCTGCGCAGCCCGACTAGTGGGGATACGCAGTATTTT. The encoded protein is CASSLALRSPTSGDTQYF.